These 5 T cell receptor beta chains were all obtained from the same sample, sequenced in a study of CD8 T cells in ankylosing spondylitis. TCRdb re-called the 5' RACE reads with MiXCR, one entry per CDR3 protein. The table has around 120,000 distinct CDR3 sequences, about an eighth seen once. Sequences were obtained from blood, either unsorted or a sorted T cell fraction (not recorded which). Every receptor here comes from a female donor with ankylosing spondylitis or in good health (not recorded which).

This clonotype was detected many times. V usage is TRBV28 and J usage is TRBJ1-1, with no clear D. CDR3 length: 11 amino acids. The V end lost 5 bases, the J end lost 4 bases, and 5 bases lay between the germline ends. Germline CDR1 MDHEN, CDR2 SYDVKM. CDR3 sequence: CASSVITEAFF. In DNA form, the CDR3 reads TGTGCCAGCAGTGTAATCACTGAAGCTTTCTTT.

Written as DNA, the CDR3 is TGTGCCAGCAGCCAAGGGACAGGACAATCACCCCTCCACTTT. Translating gives CASSQGTGQSPLHF. This sequence joins TRBV3-1 and TRBJ1-6, with TRBD1 matching over 7 bases. The CDR3 totals 14 residues. V gave up 1 base and J gave up 10 bases; unmatched junction bases: 4. Germline CDR1 is LGHDT and CDR2 is YNNKEL (reference sequence).

This clonotype was recorded a few times. The CDR3 coding sequence is TGTGCCATCAGTGAGACAGGGGCGAGCTCTGGAAACACCATATATTTT. Translating it yields CAISETGASSGNTIYF. The chain recombines TRBV10-3 with TRBJ1-3; TRBD1 agrees at 7 bases. The CDR3 loop spans 16 amino acids. The germline CDR1 and CDR2 sequences are ENHRY and SYGVKD. V dropped 2 bases and J dropped 0; count of bases not matched to a gene: 4.

This chain uses TRBV7-2 with TRBJ2-7, with 8 bases that match TRBD2. This CDR3 has 17 amino acids. The germline V gene has CDR1 SGHTA and CDR2 FQGNSA. With V trimmed by 1 base and J by 0 bases, 8 bases remained unmatched. Written as DNA, the CDR3 is TGTGCCAGCAGCTTAGTTGGCGGGGGGCCTCTCTCCTACGAGCAGTACTTC. As protein: CASSLVGGGPLSYEQYF.

Points on this clonotype: Possible read error: a much larger clone is one base away. The V gene is TRBV29-1, the J gene TRBJ2-3, with TRBD1 as a possible D gene (7 bases). CDR3 length equals 16 residues. Germline V gives CDR1 SQVTM, CDR2 ANQGSEA. CDR3 region: CTVAGQITSSTDTQYF. The CDR3 nucleotides are TGCACCGTTGCGGGACAGATAACTTCTAGCACAGATACGCAGTATTTT.